A single sample gave rise to the 32 T cell receptor beta chains below, sequenced in a study of CD8+CD57+ T cells in acquired aplastic anemia. CD8+CD57+ cell expansion, shown by flow cytometry, had occurred in the patients selected for sequencing. The template for TCR beta VDJ and CDR3 sequence profiling was genomic DNA. TCRdb re-analysed the reads in MiXCR, keeping a single row per CDR3 protein. The table shows more than 150,000 distinct CDR3 sequences, with about half occurring only once. Sample: sorted CD4+, CD8+, or CD8+CD57+ T cells (not recorded which) from PBMCs. All receptors come from a human donor with aplastic anemia.

The V gene is TRBV11-3, the J gene TRBJ1-1; maybe TRBD1 (5 bases). Deletions cut 5 bases from V and 1 base from J, with 14 bases between. Germline CDR1 SGHNT, CDR2 YENEEA. This CDR3 comprises 15 residues. CDR3 loop: CASSPPGAANTEAFF. CDR3 in DNA: TGTGCCAGCAGCCCTCCCGGGGCTGCGAACACTGAAGCTTTCTTT.

The chain joins TRBV29-1 to TRBJ2-2; D gene unclear. The CDR3 extends over 13 amino acids. Trimming took 5 bases from V and 4 from J, leaving 11 bases between them. CDR1 is SQVTM, CDR2 ANQGSEA, per germline. The CDR3 loop is CSVKNTATGELFF. The CDR3 nucleotides read TGCAGCGTTAAGAACACAGCCACCGGGGAGCTGTTTTTT.

A remark on this clonotype: Germline is not matched at one junction end, which may reflect a read error. The V and J genes are TRBV10-3 and TRBJ1-2; D possibly corresponds to TRBD1 (5 bases). The CDR3 contains 15 residues. Germline V gives CDR1 ENHRY, CDR2 SYGVKD. The CDR3 DNA sequence: TGTGCCAGCAGTTCGACAGAGCAGGGTAACTATGGCTACACCTTC. It is translated as CASSSTEQGNYGYTF.

This clonotype showed up many times. The chain employs TRBV5-5 and TRBJ1-6; 7 bases are shared with TRBD1. The CDR3 has 15 residues. The ends lost 1 base at V and 10 bases at J; junction bases unmatched: 8. CDR1 SGHKS and CDR2 YYEKEE come from the germline V gene (reference sequence). Here the CDR3 reads CASSLKGAQQSPLHF. The CDR3 nucleotides are TGTGCCAGCAGCTTGAAGGGGGCGCAACAATCACCCCTCCACTTT. The complete variable domain, with remaining parts taken from reference TRBV5-5 and TRBJ1-6, reads DAGVTQSPTHLIKTRGQQVTLRCSPISGHKSVSWYQQVLGQGPQFIFQYYEKEERGRGNFPDRFSARQFPNYSSELNVNALLLGDSALYLCASSLKGAQQSPLHFGNGTRLTVT.

In its sample, this clonotype was seen many times. This chain's CDR3 is CASSLARVPEQYF. Here the CDR3 DNA reads TGTGCCAGCAGCTTAGCGAGGGTTCCCGAGCAGTACTTC. V and J are TRBV5-4 and TRBJ2-7; D is possibly TRBD2 (5 bases). The CDR3 extends over 13 amino acids. The germline V and J ends were trimmed by 2 bases and 6 bases, with 12 bases remaining between them. The germline CDR1 and CDR2 sequences are SGHNT and YYREEE (reference sequence).

A word on this clonotype: A much larger clone lies a single base off, so this may be a read error. The chain carries TRBV11-2 and TRBJ2-7; TRBD2 aligns across 11 bases. Germline CDR1 SGHAT, CDR2 FQNNGV. This CDR3 has 16 residues. CDR3 nucleotide sequence: TGTGCCTGCAGCATACCTAGCGGGGGGTTTTCCCACGAGCAGTACTTC. This codes for CACSIPSGGFSHEQYF. The entire variable domain, with the rest obtained from reference TRBV11-2 and TRBJ2-7, is as follows: EAGVAQSPRYKIIEKRQSVAFWCNPISGHATLYWYQQILGQGPKLLIQFQNNGVVDDSQLPKDRFSAERLKGVDSTLKIQPAKLEDSAVYLCACSIPSGGFSHEQYFGPGTRLTVT.

The gene calls are TRBV29-1 and TRBJ2-6; D perhaps matches TRBD1 (5 bases). CDR1 is SQVTM, CDR2 ANQGSEA, per germline. This CDR3 spans 13 amino acids. Trimming removed 6 bases at V and 1 base at J, with 7 bases between. The DNA of the CDR3 is TGCAGCGTGACAGCTTCTGGGGCCAACGTCCTGACTTTC. This gives the protein CSVTASGANVLTF.

At least ten counts were recorded for this clonotype. The rearrangement uses TRBV24-1 and TRBJ1-2; the match to TRBD1 covers 7 bases. The V and J ends lost 2 bases and 1 base, in that order; junction bases with no gene match: 6. The length of the CDR3 is 16 residues. The germline V gene has CDR1 KGHDR and CDR2 SFDVKD. The CDR3 spells CATSDSRTGDNYGYTF. In DNA form, the CDR3 reads TGTGCCACCAGTGATTCGAGGACAGGTGATAACTATGGCTACACCTTC.

The chain recombines TRBV6-1 with TRBJ1-6; TRBD1 agrees at 7 bases. After removal of 4 bases from V and 10 bases from J, the junction contained 19 bases not matched to a gene. The CDR3 length is 18 residues. Per germline, CDR1 MNHNS and CDR2 SASEGT. The CDR3 spells CASSGQGEVPVNESPLHF. The CDR3 bases are TGTGCCAGCAGTGGACAGGGTGAAGTCCCCGTGAATGAATCACCCCTCCACTTT.

This clonotype was counted a few times. The chain links TRBV10-1 to TRBJ2-1; the D is unclear. From germline, CDR1 is WNHNN and CDR2 SYGVQD (reference sequence). The germline V and J ends were trimmed by 3 bases and 5 bases, with 2 bases remaining between them. This CDR3 comprises 11 residues. CDR3 sequence reads: CASSDNNEQFF. The CDR3 nucleotides read TGCGCCAGCAGTGACAACAATGAGCAGTTCTTC.

The rearrangement joins TRBV7-2 to TRBJ2-1; tentative D call: TRBD1 (6 bases). The CDR3 is 13 residues long. V was cut by 8 bases and J by 8 bases, with 16 bases left in between. Germline V gene lookup returns CDR1 SGHTA and CDR2 FQGNSA. The CDR3 sequence: CASGEQGRDEQFF. Written as DNA, the CDR3 is TGTGCCAGCGGCGAACAGGGTAGGGATGAGCAGTTCTTC.

The rearrangement joins TRBV2 to TRBJ1-4; 11 bases map to TRBD1. The CDR3 extends over 14 amino acids. V dropped 6 bases and J dropped 7; count of bases not matched to a gene: 4. Germline V gives CDR1 SNHLY, CDR2 FYNNEI. The CDR3 DNA reads as TGTGCCAGCAGGGACAGGGGGCGGAGTGAAAAACTGTTTTTT. This sequence encodes CASRDRGRSEKLFF. Filled out from reference TRBV2 and TRBJ1-4, the complete variable domain reads EPEVTQTPSHQVTQMGQEVILRCVPISNHLYFYWYRQILGQKVEFLVSFYNNEISEKSEIFDDQFSVERPDGSNFTLKIRSTKLEDSAMYFCASRDRGRSEKLFFGSGTQLSVL.

The rearrangement uses TRBV29-1 and TRBJ2-2, with TRBD1 identical over 7 bases. Germline-derived CDR1 and CDR2 are SQVTM and ANQGSEA. The CDR3 is made up of 14 amino acids. Unmatched junction bases numbered 10, after V lost 5 bases and J lost 7 bases. The CDR3 region has the DNA TGCAGCGTTATCGACGACAGGGCCGGCGGGGAGCTGTTTTTT. Amino acid sequence: CSVIDDRAGGELFF.

The chain employs TRBV15 and TRBJ2-7, with 10 bases identical to TRBD1. CDR1 and CDR2 (germline): LNHNV, YYDKDF (reference sequence). The ends lost 5 bases at V and 5 bases at J; junction bases unmatched: 6. CDR3 length: 14 amino acids. CDR3 amino acids: CATSLTGGRDEQYF. The CDR3 region has the DNA TGTGCCACCAGCCTGACAGGGGGCAGGGACGAGCAGTACTTC.

This clonotype has a handful of counts. V and J are TRBV27 and TRBJ1-5; D uncertain. V lost 9 bases to trimming and J lost 7 bases, with 13 bases between them. The length of the CDR3 is 12 residues. Germline V lookup: CDR1 MNHEY, CDR2 SMNVEV (reference sequence). The CDR3 DNA reads as TGTGCCAGTTCCCCGGGGTACCAGCCCCAGCATTTT. It codes for CASSPGYQPQHF.

J is TRBJ2-3 and V is TRBV10-3; 7 bases map to TRBD2. With V trimmed by 10 bases and J by 4 bases, 8 bases remained unmatched. The germline V gene has CDR1 ENHRY and CDR2 SYGVKD. CDR3 size: 13 residues. As DNA, the CDR3 is TGTGCCACCCTCGAGGGGAGGGCAGATACGCAGTATTTT. Protein product: CATLEGRADTQYF.

The V call is TRBV19, the J call TRBJ1-2, with D unclear. CDR3 length equals 13 residues. Germline values: CDR1 LNHDA, CDR2 SQIVND (reference sequence). V lost 3 bases to trimming and J lost 4 bases, with 9 bases between them. CDR3 DNA: TGTGCCAGTAGTATTGGCCCGGGCTATGGCTACACCTTC. Residues: CASSIGPGYGYTF. Full variable domain (missing parts from reference TRBV19 and TRBJ1-2): DGGITQSPKYLFRKEGQNVTLSCEQNLNHDAMYWYRQDPGQGLRLIYYSQIVNDFQKGDIAEGYSVSREKKESFPLTVTSAQKNPTAFYLCASSIGPGYGYTFGSGTRLTVV.

The chain recombines TRBV15 with TRBJ1-2; D gene uncertain. V gave up 0 bases and J gave up 6 bases, with 17 bases separating them. This CDR3 spans 16 amino acids. Per the germline V gene, CDR1 is LNHNV and CDR2 is YYDKDF (reference sequence). Here the CDR3 reads CATSRDPASYLDGYTF. CDR3 bases: TGTGCCACCAGCAGAGACCCCGCTTCCTATTTAGATGGCTACACCTTC.

This chain uses TRBV29-1 with TRBJ2-3, with 11 bases matching TRBD2. The length of the CDR3 is 16 residues. The germline V gene encodes CDR1 SQVTM and CDR2 ANQGSEA. V lost 7 bases to trimming and J lost 3 bases; unmatched junction nucleotides: 12. CDR3 sequence: CSGRRWSSGGTDTQYF. CDR3 in DNA: TGCAGCGGGCGAAGATGGTCTAGCGGGGGGACAGATACGCAGTATTTT.

On this clonotype itself: The conserved closing phenylalanine or tryptophan is absent in this CDR3, likely reflecting a read error. The chain has TRBV28 and TRBJ1-2; D perhaps matches TRBD1 (6 bases). Germline V CDR1 and CDR2: MDHEN, SYDVKM. With 10 bases removed from V and 7 bases from J, the gap between germline ends came to 13 bases. This CDR3 comprises 11 residues. As DNA, the CDR3 is TGTGCCACGGAGGGGGGGCTTGGCTACACCCTC. It translates to CATEGGLGYTL.

The rearrangement uses TRBV20-1 and TRBJ2-2, with a weak D call TRBD1 (6 bases). Germline-derived CDR1 and CDR2 are DFQATT and SNEGSKA (reference sequence). V dropped 1 base and J dropped 0 bases, with 12 bases sitting between them. The CDR3 spans 16 residues. In nucleotides, the CDR3 is TGCAGTGCTAGAGGGGGGCAGGGGCCGAACACCGGGGAGCTGTTTTTT. It yields the protein CSARGGQGPNTGELFF.

The rearrangement links TRBV20-1 to TRBJ2-5; 10 bases line up with TRBD2. Germline V gene sequence: CDR1 DFQATT, CDR2 SNEGSKA (reference sequence). V gave up 6 bases and J gave up 6 bases; unmatched junction bases: 13. The CDR3 loop spans 15 amino acids. CDR3 loop: CSAASGSSSGKTQYF. The CDR3 nucleotides are TGCAGTGCAGCTAGCGGGAGCTCATCGGGAAAGACCCAGTACTTC.

This clonotype was detected ten times or more. The CDR3 reads CASSRQGPRSGNTIYF. The DNA of the CDR3 is TGTGCCAGCAGCCGTCAGGGACCCCGCTCTGGAAACACCATATATTTT. The chain uses TRBV2 and TRBJ1-3, with D maybe TRBD1 (5 bases). The CDR3 has 16 amino acids. Looked up from germline, CDR1 is SNHLY and CDR2 is FYNNEI. With 6 bases removed from V and 0 bases from J, the gap between germline ends came to 15 bases.

CDR3 nucleotide sequence: TGTGCCACCAGCGGGGACCTGTCCCTCTACGAGCAGTACTTC. Translating it yields CATSGDLSLYEQYF. J is TRBJ2-7 and V is TRBV15; either TRBD1 or TRBD2 may supply D (5 bases each). Looked up from germline, CDR1 is LNHNV and CDR2 is YYDKDF (reference sequence). This CDR3 region has 14 residues. Trimming removed 5 bases at V and 3 bases at J, with 14 bases between.

The CDR3 here is CASSEPGINTEAFF. CDR3 DNA sequence: TGTGCCAGCAGTGAACCGGGTATCAACACTGAAGCTTTCTTT. J is TRBJ1-1 and V is TRBV25-1; D remains ambiguous. The CDR3 length is 14 residues. From germline, CDR1 is MGHDK and CDR2 SYGVNS. V gave up 2 bases and J gave up 2 bases, with 9 bases separating them.

This sequence joins TRBV7-9 and TRBJ1-1, with a weak D call TRBD1 (5 bases). The CDR3 spans 14 residues. The germline gives CDR1 SEHNR, CDR2 FQNEAQ (reference sequence). Trimming shortened V by 5 bases and J by 2 bases, and 12 bases separated the two germline ends. The DNA for the CDR3 is TGTGCCAGCAGCCAGTTACAGGCTAACACTGAAGCTTTCTTT. Its protein is CASSQLQANTEAFF.

This chain connects TRBV6-1 to TRBJ2-2, with TRBD2 identical over 12 bases. This CDR3 is 16 amino acids long. Germline CDR1 is MNHNS and CDR2 is SASEGT. V lost 3 bases, J lost 6 bases, and 5 bases stayed unmatched. The CDR3 protein is CASSESSGGAAGELFF. For the CDR3, the DNA is TGTGCCAGCAGTGAGTCTAGCGGGGGGGCTGCCGGGGAGCTGTTTTTT.

This clonotype was seen at least ten times. V and J are TRBV9 and TRBJ2-3; unclear D gene. V lost 4 bases and J 1 base, leaving 13 bases between the germline ends. The germline V gene has CDR1 SGDLS and CDR2 YYNGEE. This CDR3 comprises 15 residues. This CDR3 is CASSPSRGGTDTQYF. For the CDR3, the DNA is TGTGCCAGCAGCCCATCCCGTGGGGGCACAGATACGCAGTATTTT. Full variable domain (missing parts from reference TRBV9 and TRBJ2-3): DSGVTQTPKHLITATGQRVTLRCSPRSGDLSVYWYQQSLDQGLQFLIQYYNGEERAKGNILERFSAQQFPDLHSELNLSSLELGDSALYFCASSPSRGGTDTQYFGPGTRLTVL.

A word on this clonotype: A much larger clone lies one base from this, so it may be a read error. This chain links TRBV5-1 with TRBJ1-4, with D possibly being TRBD1 (5 bases). Germline V gene lookup returns CDR1 SGHRS and CDR2 YFSETQ. CDR3 length equals 16 residues. CDR3 in amino acids: CASSLRPRDLNEKLLF. CDR3 DNA sequence: TGCGCCAGCAGCCTGAGGCCTAGGGACTTAAATGAAAAACTGCTTTTT.

In its sample, this clonotype was seen many times. This chain joins TRBV20-1 and TRBJ1-4, with D perhaps TRBD1 (6 bases). Per the germline V gene, CDR1 is DFQATT and CDR2 is SNEGSKA (reference sequence). Trimming cost V 2 bases and J 2 bases, with 9 bases left between them. This CDR3 region has 14 residues. The chain's CDR3 is CSARNRDTNEKLFF. CDR3 sequence (DNA): TGCAGTGCTAGAAACAGGGACACTAATGAAAAACTGTTTTTT.

The chain carries TRBV10-3 and TRBJ2-4; 9 bases match TRBD1. Trimming cost V 0 bases and J 13 bases; bases outside gene matches: 10. The CDR3 is 15 amino acids. Germline lookup yields CDR1 ENHRY and CDR2 SYGVKD. The CDR3 sequence is CAISESQGATDTQYF. The CDR3 nucleotides are TGTGCCATCAGTGAGTCACAGGGGGCCACAGATACGCAGTACTTC.

In its sample, this clonotype was seen a few times. CDR3 nucleotides: TGTGCCACCAGGACCTCCGGGGAGCTGTTTTTT. It translates to CATRTSGELFF. The rearrangement links TRBV15 to TRBJ2-2; D not certain. V was pared by 6 bases and J by 6 bases, with 5 bases between. In germline, CDR1 is LNHNV, CDR2 YYDKDF (reference sequence). The CDR3 is 11 residues long.